This T cell receptor (beta chain) was captured by sequencing in a study of T cell responses to AZD1222 COVID-19 vaccine (dated by TCRdb to 2020 to 2022). Some background on the complete study: TCR sequencing was performed for some 250 trial participants, of whom about 200 were given two doses of AZD1222 and approximately 25 were given two doses of MenACWY control vaccine. Trial participants were enrolled by age into subgroups of 18-55, 56-69 and 70-plus years, and around 140, 26 and 57 TCR-sequenced participants, respectively, were included in these subgroups. The investigation overall reported the following: Reportedly, close to half of the unique spike-specific TCRs recognized epitopes lying outside the regions that are mutated in the B.1.351 and B.1.1.7 variants. Because no day 14 peak-response samples were available, the repertoires could be characterized only after the peak T cell response. In the small 56-69-year group, the increase in depth fell short of significance, most likely because of low power. Spike-specific TCR breadth and depth rose significantly after two AZD1222 doses compared with day 0 and with MenACWY recipients. The whole spike protein was spanned by vaccine-associated CD4 TCRs, and dominant responses were seen in regions 160-218 and 743-854. Conclusions about previously exposed vaccinees are limited because only five or six AZD1222 recipients were SARS-CoV-2 seropositive at baseline. Participants were mostly white British and included more females than males, and it was suggested by the authors that clonal diversity may have been underestimated.

The germline V gene sets CDR1 to WSHSY and CDR2 to SAAADI. Taken from cysteine to phenylalanine, the CDR3 has 16 residues. Only the CDR3 part of the read is kept: 48 bases, read in frame from the first base. V sheds 3 bases and J sheds 2 bases, leaving 17 bases between their ends. The CDR3 regions of human TCRbeta chains were subjected to immunosequencing. The authors' pipeline ran thus. Repertoire TCRs were matched against a reference library of SARS-CoV-2-specific TCRs generated with the MIRA antigen-specificity platform. Breadth was defined as the fraction of unique TCRs that were SARS-CoV-2-associated, and depth was defined as the fraction of total T cells that were SARS-CoV-2-associated. Each spike-specific TCR was assigned to its reactive spike region and to a CD4 or CD8 class using the MIRA data. Log10-transformed breadth and depth values were compared by one-way ANOVA with Sidak's multiple comparisons tests. Sourced from immuneACCESS, this table was stored by TCRdb with only in-frame sequences that have V and J called. A share of the clones is absent; for the studies checked, an unresolved V gene accounts for under half, and the remainder has no known explanation. V and J calls and clone size come straight from that table; D and trimming were deduced from the DNA. In all, the sample holds 80,000 to 95,000 clones, and under 90% of those were seen once. The top ten clones comprise about 3% of the sample.

Concerning this clone: Its antigen target is currently unknown. Per-base quality was not reported, and no clone a single base away is much larger than it.

The sample's time point label is to be understood as: baseline before first vaccination. Explained via the paper, the treatment or condition label denotes: meningococcal conjugate vaccine given as trial control. Vaccinee samples were obtained from the UK trials COV001 and COV002, which included a single-blind randomized controlled phase 2/3 trial of AZD1222 (ChAdOx1 nCoV-19) in healthy adults. For TCRbeta chain sequencing, PBMC samples were collected from trial participants at day 0 and at day 28 after the second dose. The chain uses TRBV10-2 and TRBJ2-7; no confident D gene assignment can be made. The sample was peripheral blood, taken on day 0 of MenACWY control vaccination. This TCR was sampled from an adult in good health. The CDR3 region reads CASSDQSVTHPYEQYF. Read as DNA, the sequence is TGCGCCAGCAGTGATCAGTCAGTAACCCATCCCTACGAGCAGTACTTC.